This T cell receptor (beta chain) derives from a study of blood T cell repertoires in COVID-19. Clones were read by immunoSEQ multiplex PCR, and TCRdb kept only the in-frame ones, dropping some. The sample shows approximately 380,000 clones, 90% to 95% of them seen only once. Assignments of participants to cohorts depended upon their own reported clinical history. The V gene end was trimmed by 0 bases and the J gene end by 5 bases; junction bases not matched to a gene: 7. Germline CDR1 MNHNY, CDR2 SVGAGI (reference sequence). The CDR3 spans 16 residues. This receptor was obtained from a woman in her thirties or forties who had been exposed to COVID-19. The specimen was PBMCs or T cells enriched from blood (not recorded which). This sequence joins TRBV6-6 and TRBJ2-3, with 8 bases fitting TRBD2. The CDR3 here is CASSYSRIAGLDTQYF. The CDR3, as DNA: TGTGCCAGCAGTTACTCGAGGATAGCGGGGCTAGATACGCAGTATTTT.